This is a list of T cell receptor beta chains from one sample in a study of T cells in Graves' hyperthyroidism and ophthalmopathy. A single record per CDR3 protein comes from TCRdb applying MiXCR to the multiplex PCR reads. The table includes about 320,000 distinct CDR3 sequences, about 15% detected once. The material sequenced was blood. The source is a man aged 30 to 39 with Graves' hyperthyroidism. The CDR3 runs from the conserved cysteine through the conserved F or W. The D gene is left open where the match is weak. Only part of the rows carry a size: once, few, many, or a class if the clone is expanded.

j_call,clone_size,v_call,d_call,cdr3_aa,cdr3_nt
TRBJ2-2,.,TRBV5-1,.,CASSLAVGGTGELFF,TGCGCCAGCAGCTTGGCTGTCGGGGGCACCGGGGAGCTGTTTTTT
TRBJ2-1,many,TRBV2,.,CTASYVQVLNEQFF,TGTACCGCCAGCTACGTACAGGTCCTCAATGAGCAGTTCTTC
TRBJ2-3,.,TRBV20-1,TRBD2,CSAHGTSGRRWTQYF,TGCAGTGCCCACGGGACTAGCGGGAGAAGGTGGACGCAGTATTTT
TRBJ2-7,.,TRBV3-1,TRBD1,CASSQRGQGLPVVYEQYF,TGTGCCAGCAGCCAAAGGGGACAGGGGCTGCCAGTAGTCTACGAGCAGTACTTC
TRBJ2-1,.,TRBV5-1,.,CASSPRENPPREQFF,TGCGCCAGCAGCCCCCGGGAGAACCCACCCCGGGAGCAGTTCTTC
TRBJ1-6,many,TRBV3-1,.,CASSQDFGSPLHF,TGTGCCAGCAGCCAAGATTTCGGTTCACCCCTCCACTTT
TRBJ2-6,many,TRBV18,.,CASSPGASGANVLTF,TGTGCCAGCTCACCGGGGGCTTCTGGGGCCAACGTCCTGACTTTC
TRBJ2-3,many,TRBV20-1,TRBD2,CSARDLAGDPDTQYF,TGCAGTGCTAGAGATCTAGCGGGAGACCCAGATACGCAGTATTTT
TRBJ2-3,many,TRBV20-1,.,CSARPVGPDTQYF,TGCAGTGCTAGACCCGTGGGCCCAGATACGCAGTATTTT
TRBJ1-5,few,TRBV12-3/TRBV12-4,.,CASSAREGQPQHF,TGTGCCAGCAGTGCCCGGGAAGGACAGCCCCAGCATTTT
TRBJ2-1,many,TRBV20-1,.,CSARDHGIRQFF,TGCAGTGCTAGAGATCATGGTATCCGGCAGTTCTTC
TRBJ1-6,many,TRBV9,.,CASSVEGTRSPLHF,TGTGCCAGCAGCGTAGAAGGCACAAGATCACCCCTCCACTTT
TRBJ2-3,.,TRBV7-9,.,CASTTPFNRALGNTQYF,TGTGCCAGCACGACTCCTTTCAACAGGGCCCTGGGGAATACGCAGTATTTT
TRBJ1-1,few,TRBV19,TRBD1,CASTTGGSSTEAFF,TGTGCCTCCACCACAGGGGGATCTTCCACTGAAGCTTTCTTT
TRBJ1-3,many,TRBV28,.,CASRSWGVSGNTIYF,TGTGCCAGCAGGTCTTGGGGCGTCTCTGGAAACACCATATATTTT
TRBJ1-4,.,TRBV5-1,.,CASSLQGGNEKLFF,TGCGCCAGCAGCTTGCAGGGTGGTAATGAAAAACTGTTTTTT
TRBJ2-1,.,TRBV11-3,TRBD2,CASSLAGLSSYNEQFF,TGTGCCAGCAGCCTAGCGGGATTAAGCTCCTACAATGAGCAGTTCTTC
TRBJ1-4,few,TRBV7-9,.,CASTRIGLEKLFF,TGTGCCAGCACCAGGATAGGGCTTGAAAAACTGTTTTTT
TRBJ2-1,many,TRBV4-1,TRBD2,CASSLGSGMSNEQFF,TGCGCCAGCAGCCTCGGTAGCGGGATGTCGAATGAGCAGTTCTTC
TRBJ1-5,many,TRBV2,.,CASSEAADNIRPQHF,TGTGCCAGCAGTGAGGCAGCGGACAACATCAGGCCCCAGCATTTT
TRBJ1-1,many,TRBV6-1,.,CASSPQIHTEAFF,TGTGCCAGCAGCCCCCAGATCCACACTGAAGCTTTCTTT
TRBJ2-1,many,TRBV7-9,.,CASSFWGRRSEQFF,TGTGCCAGCAGCTTTTGGGGGAGGAGGAGTGAGCAGTTCTTC
TRBJ2-2,few,TRBV7-2,TRBD2,CASSGTGTTVTGELFF,TGTGCCAGCAGCGGGACCGGGACTACTGTAACCGGGGAGCTGTTTTTT
TRBJ2-7,many,TRBV30,.,CAWRTPYEQYF,TGTGCCTGGAGAACTCCCTACGAGCAGTACTTC
TRBJ1-2,few,TRBV30,.,CVWSVKQSNYGYTF,TGTGTCTGGAGTGTGAAGCAATCTAACTATGGCTACACCTTC
TRBJ2-7,many,TRBV5-1,TRBD2,CASSVGDSGIGNEQYF,TGCGCCAGCAGCGTCGGCGACAGCGGGATCGGTAACGAGCAGTACTTC
TRBJ2-2,few,TRBV19,TRBD1,CASSTPKRQGGTGELFF,TGTGCCAGTAGTACACCAAAAAGACAGGGTGGCACCGGGGAGCTGTTTTTT
TRBJ1-5,many,TRBV28,.,CASSPLSGHSNQPQHF,TGTGCCAGCAGCCCGTTAAGCGGCCACAGCAATCAGCCCCAGCATTTT
TRBJ2-3,.,TRBV9,.,CASSSIQGGGTDTQYF,TGTGCCAGCAGCTCTATACAGGGCGGGGGCACAGATACGCAGTATTTT
TRBJ2-7,.,TRBV30,.,CAWTWTLGAYEQYF,TGTGCCTGGACCTGGACTCTCGGGGCCTACGAGCAGTACTTC
TRBJ2-7,.,TRBV4-1,.,CASSPQRVTYEQYF,TGCGCCAGCAGCCCCCAGAGGGTTACCTACGAGCAGTACTTC
TRBJ1-6,few,TRBV29-1,.,CSVRSSYNSPLHF,TGCAGCGTTAGGAGCTCCTATAATTCACCCCTCCACTTT
TRBJ1-2,many,TRBV2,TRBD1,CASSEARTGGSYTF,TGTGCCAGCAGTGAAGCCCGGACAGGGGGGAGCTACACCTTC
TRBJ2-5,.,TRBV24-1,TRBD1,CATSDTTGWETQYF,TGTGCCACCAGTGACACGACAGGGTGGGAGACCCAGTACTTC
TRBJ2-5,.,TRBV28,TRBD1,CASSAYRGPEQETQYF,TGTGCCAGCAGTGCCTACAGGGGCCCTGAGCAAGAGACCCAGTACTTC
TRBJ1-1,many,TRBV12-3/TRBV12-4,TRBD1,CASSTLGQGGTEAFF,TGTGCCAGCAGTACCCTAGGACAGGGAGGTACTGAAGCTTTCTTT
TRBJ2-2,few,TRBV11-2,.,CASSHFAGKRAGELFF,TGTGCCAGCAGCCACTTTGCGGGAAAGAGGGCCGGGGAGCTGTTTTTT
TRBJ2-7,.,TRBV28,.,CASTQTLSYEQYF,TGTGCCAGCACTCAGACCCTTTCCTACGAGCAGTACTTC
TRBJ1-1,.,TRBV29-1,.,CSVGSTYGEAFF,TGCAGCGTTGGCTCCACGTACGGTGAAGCTTTCTTT
TRBJ2-1,few,TRBV27,.,CASSAKGGSSYNEQFF,TGTGCCAGCAGTGCGAAGGGGGGGAGCTCCTACAATGAGCAGTTCTTC
TRBJ2-7,once,TRBV6-9,.,CASSLSGLLSYEQYF,TGTGCCAGCAGTTTATCGGGACTTCTCTCCTACGAGCAGTACTTC
TRBJ2-7,many,TRBV27,TRBD2,CASGAGAPYEQYF,TGTGCCAGCGGAGCGGGAGCTCCCTACGAGCAGTACTTC
TRBJ2-7,many,TRBV30,.,CAWDGLLNVEQYF,TGTGCCTGGGACGGGCTCTTGAACGTGGAGCAGTACTTC
TRBJ2-1,many,TRBV3-1,.,CASSQGRASRQFF,TGTGCCAGCAGCCAAGGAAGGGCGTCTAGGCAGTTCTTC
TRBJ2-1,.,TRBV6-2/TRBV6-3,.,CASSYSPYGSVSYNEQFF,TGTGCCAGCAGTTACTCCCCTTATGGTAGCGTGTCCTACAATGAGCAGTTCTTC
TRBJ2-5,many,TRBV27,TRBD2,CASSLRRTVAGQTQYF,TGTGCCAGCAGTTTGCGCCGAACGGTAGCGGGCCAGACCCAGTACTTC
TRBJ1-1,once,TRBV29-1,.,CSVGVGELAFF,TGCAGCGTTGGTGTGGGGGAACTAGCTTTCTTT
TRBJ2-1,few,TRBV20-1,.,CSANPLRQALGNEQFF,TGCAGTGCTAATCCCCTCCGACAGGCCCTGGGGAATGAGCAGTTCTTC
TRBJ1-5,.,TRBV5-8,.,CASSLGRGMRPQHF,TGTGCCAGCAGCTTGGGCCGAGGGATGCGGCCCCAGCATTTT
TRBJ1-2,few,TRBV6-1,TRBD1,CASSETPGQGATGYTF,TGTGCCAGCAGTGAAACCCCGGGGCAGGGGGCGACTGGCTACACCTTC